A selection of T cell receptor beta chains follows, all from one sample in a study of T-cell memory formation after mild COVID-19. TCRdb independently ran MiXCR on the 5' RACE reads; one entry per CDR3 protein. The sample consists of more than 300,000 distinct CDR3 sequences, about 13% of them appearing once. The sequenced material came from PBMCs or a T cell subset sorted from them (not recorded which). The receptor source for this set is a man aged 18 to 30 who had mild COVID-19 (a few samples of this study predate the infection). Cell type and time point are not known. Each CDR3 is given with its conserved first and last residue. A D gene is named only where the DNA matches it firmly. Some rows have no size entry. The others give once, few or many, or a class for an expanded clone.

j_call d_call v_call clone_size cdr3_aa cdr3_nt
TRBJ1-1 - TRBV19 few CASSRGQQTTEAFF TGTGCCAGTAGCCGGGGACAACAGACGACCGAAGCTTTCTTT
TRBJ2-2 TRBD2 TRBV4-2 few CASSPPAGGLNTGELFF TGTGCCAGCAGCCCTCCAGCGGGGGGCCTAAACACCGGGGAGCTGTTTTTT
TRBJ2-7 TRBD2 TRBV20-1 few CSPSGGDREQYF TGCAGCCCTAGCGGGGGGGATCGAGAGCAGTACTTC
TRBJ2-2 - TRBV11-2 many CASSLVGGELFF TGTGCCAGCAGCTTAGTCGGCGGGGAGCTGTTTTTT
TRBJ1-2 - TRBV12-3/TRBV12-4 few CASSPGQSNYGYTF TGTGCCAGCAGCCCCGGACAGTCTAACTATGGCTACACCTTC
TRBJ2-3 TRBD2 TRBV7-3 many CASSLGRGVTDTQYF TGTGCCAGCAGCCTGGGACGGGGGGTCACAGATACGCAGTATTTT
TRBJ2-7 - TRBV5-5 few CASSSGAYGGYEQYF TGTGCCAGCAGTTCCGGGGCCTATGGGGGCTACGAGCAGTACTTC
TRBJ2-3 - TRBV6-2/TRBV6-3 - CASSPPVGLVDTQYF TGTGCCAGCAGCCCACCCGTGGGACTCGTAGATACGCAGTATTTT
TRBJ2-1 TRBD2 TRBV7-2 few CASSPRTSYEQFF TGTGCCAGCAGCCCCCGGACTAGTTACGAGCAGTTCTTC
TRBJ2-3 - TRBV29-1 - CSVAGQPTDTQYF TGCAGCGTTGCTGGACAGCCCACAGATACGCAGTATTTT
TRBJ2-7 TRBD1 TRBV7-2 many CASSHNGQGPYEQYF TGTGCCAGCAGCCACAACGGACAGGGGCCCTACGAGCAGTACTTC
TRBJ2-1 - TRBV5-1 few CASSWRGHNEQFF TGCGCCAGCAGCTGGAGGGGTCACAATGAGCAGTTCTTC
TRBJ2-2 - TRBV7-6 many CASSLGVVETTAGELFF TGTGCCAGCAGCTTGGGGGTCGTTGAGACCACGGCCGGGGAGCTGTTTTTT
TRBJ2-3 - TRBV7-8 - CASSPNVAGLSDTQYF TGTGCCAGCAGCCCCAACGTCGCAGGACTGTCAGATACGCAGTATTTT
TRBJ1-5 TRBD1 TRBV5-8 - CASSLGQGLQPQHF TGTGCCAGCAGCCTAGGACAGGGATTACAGCCCCAGCATTTT
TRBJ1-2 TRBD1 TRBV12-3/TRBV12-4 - CASTRTGEAYGYTF TGTGCCAGCACCAGGACAGGGGAGGCCTATGGCTACACCTTC
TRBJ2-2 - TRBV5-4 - CASSFAQGPSTGELFF TGTGCCAGCAGCTTCGCCCAGGGACCGAGCACCGGGGAGCTGTTTTTT
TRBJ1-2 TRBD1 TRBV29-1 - CSVESRTGDYGYTF TGCAGCGTTGAGTCTAGGACAGGCGACTATGGCTACACCTTC
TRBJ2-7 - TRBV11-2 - CASSLSGSAYEQYF TGTGCCAGCAGCTTATCGGGGTCTGCCTACGAGCAGTACTTC
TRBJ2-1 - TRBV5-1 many CASSYGSSDNEQFF TGCGCCAGCAGCTACGGGTCCAGCGACAATGAGCAGTTCTTC
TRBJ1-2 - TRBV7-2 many CASSFPTGANGYTF TGTGCCAGCAGCTTCCCGACAGGAGCGAATGGCTACACCTTC
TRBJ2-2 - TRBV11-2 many CASSLVRYTGELFF TGTGCCAGCAGCTTAGTTCGGTACACCGGGGAGCTGTTTTTT
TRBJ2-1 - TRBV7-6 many CASSPRDSILYNEQFF TGTGCCAGCAGCCCTCGGGACTCCATCCTCTACAATGAGCAGTTCTTC
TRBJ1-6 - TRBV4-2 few CASSQIGEGSYNSPLHF TGTGCCAGCAGCCAGATCGGGGAGGGCTCCTATAATTCACCCCTCCACTTT
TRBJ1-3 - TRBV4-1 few CASSLRSGSGNTIYF TGCGCCAGCAGCCTCCGGTCGGGCTCTGGAAACACCATATATTTT
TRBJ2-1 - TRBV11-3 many CASSPGEAYNEQFF TGTGCCAGCAGCCCCGGGGAGGCCTACAATGAGCAGTTCTTC
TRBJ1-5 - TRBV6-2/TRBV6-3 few CASSDRTFNQPQHF TGTGCCAGCAGTGATCGGACTTTCAATCAGCCCCAGCATTTT
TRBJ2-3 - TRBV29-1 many CSVEDRWKLDTQYF TGCAGCGTTGAAGATCGTTGGAAGCTAGATACGCAGTATTTT
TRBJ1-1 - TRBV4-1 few CASSQAGPGRPEAFF TGCGCCAGCAGCCAAGCAGGACCCGGGAGACCTGAAGCTTTCTTT
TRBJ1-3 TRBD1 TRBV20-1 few CSARVAGQGGNTIYF TGCAGTGCTAGAGTAGCTGGACAGGGAGGAAACACCATATATTTT
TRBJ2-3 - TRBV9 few CASSVASGLSTDTQYF TGTGCCAGCAGCGTAGCATCGGGCCTGAGCACAGATACGCAGTATTTT
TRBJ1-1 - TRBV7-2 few CASRITPTEAFF TGTGCCAGCAGGATCACACCTACTGAAGCTTTCTTT
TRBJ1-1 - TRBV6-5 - CASTRAGGNTEAFF TGTGCCAGCACCCGTGCCGGGGGGAACACTGAAGCTTTCTTT
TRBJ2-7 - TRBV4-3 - CASSVSTSWINEQYF TGCGCCAGCAGCGTTAGTACTTCGTGGATCAACGAGCAGTACTTC
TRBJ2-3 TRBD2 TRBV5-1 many CASSLLAGGTDTQYF TGTGCCAGCAGCTTACTAGCGGGAGGCACAGATACGCAGTATTTT
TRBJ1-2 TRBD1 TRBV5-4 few CASRSGTGGAYTF TGTGCCAGCAGATCCGGGACAGGGGGCGCATACACCTTC
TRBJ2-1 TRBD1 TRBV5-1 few CASSGEGAGNEQFF TGCGCCAGCTCCGGAGAGGGGGCTGGGAATGAGCAGTTCTTC
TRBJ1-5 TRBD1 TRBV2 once CASSERQGANQPQHF TGTGCCAGCAGTGAAAGACAGGGGGCAAATCAGCCCCAGCATTTT
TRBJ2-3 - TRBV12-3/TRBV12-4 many CASTIFRGDTQYF TGTGCCAGCACCATTTTTAGGGGAGATACGCAGTATTTT
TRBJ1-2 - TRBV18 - CASSPGTESTYGYTF TGTGCCAGCTCACCGGGGACGGAGTCAACTTATGGCTACACCTTC
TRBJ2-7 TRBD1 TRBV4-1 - CASSQGAGGQGSPYEQYF TGCGCCAGCAGCCAAGGCGCTGGGGGACAGGGGTCCCCCTACGAGCAGTACTTC
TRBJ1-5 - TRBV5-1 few CASSLDPSGNQPQHF TGCGCCAGCAGCTTGGACCCCTCGGGCAATCAGCCCCAGCATTTT
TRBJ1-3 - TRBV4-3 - CASSQDRGVGTIYF TGCGCCAGCAGCCAAGATAGGGGTGTTGGCACCATATATTTT
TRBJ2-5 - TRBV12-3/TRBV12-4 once CASSLGLAGRPETQYF TGTGCCAGCAGTTTGGGGCTTGCGGGGCGACCGGAGACCCAGTACTTC
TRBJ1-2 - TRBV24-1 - CATSVPRQGADGYTF TGTGCCACCAGTGTCCCGCGCCAGGGTGCTGACGGCTACACCTTC
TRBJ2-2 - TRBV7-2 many CASSLVSGNTGELFF TGTGCCAGCAGCTTAGTATCGGGTAACACCGGGGAGCTGTTTTTT
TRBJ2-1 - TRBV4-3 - CASSQDAIRSYNEQFF TGCGCCAGCAGCCAAGATGCAATACGGTCCTACAATGAGCAGTTCTTC
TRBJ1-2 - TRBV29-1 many CSVYLNYGYTF TGCAGCGTTTATCTGAACTATGGCTACACCTTC
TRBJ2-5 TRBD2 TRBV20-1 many CSARDPFNAGGDQETQYF TGCAGTGCTAGAGATCCCTTTAACGCGGGGGGGGACCAAGAGACCCAGTACTTC
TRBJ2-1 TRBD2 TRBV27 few CTSSPRTSGDNEQFF TGCACCAGCAGTCCAAGGACTAGCGGCGACAATGAGCAGTTCTTC
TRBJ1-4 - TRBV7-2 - CASSIWGPRGLSEKLFF TGTGCCAGCAGCATTTGGGGGCCACGAGGTTTGTCGGAAAAACTGTTTTTT
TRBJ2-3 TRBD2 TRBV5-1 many CASRLAGGSDTQYF TGCGCCAGCCGACTAGCGGGGGGAAGCGATACGCAGTATTTT
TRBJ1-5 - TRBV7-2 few CASSLFWGRSNQPQHF TGTGCCAGCAGCTTATTTTGGGGACGGAGCAATCAGCCCCAGCATTTT
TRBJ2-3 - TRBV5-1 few CASSLGSRDTQYF TGCGCCAGCAGCTTGGGGTCGCGCGATACGCAGTATTTT
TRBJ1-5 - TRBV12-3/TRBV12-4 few CASSFSDQPQHF TGTGCCAGCAGTTTTTCGGATCAGCCCCAGCATTTT
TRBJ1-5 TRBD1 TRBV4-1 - CASSLTGGGGNQPQHF TGCGCCAGCAGCCTGACAGGGGGAGGGGGCAATCAGCCCCAGCATTTT
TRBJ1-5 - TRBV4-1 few CASSYTGGLSNQPQHF TGCGCCAGCAGTTATACGGGGGGGCTGAGCAATCAGCCCCAGCATTTT
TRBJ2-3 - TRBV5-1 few CASSLAPGGTDTQYF TGCGCCAGCAGCTTGGCCCCAGGGGGCACAGATACGCAGTATTTT
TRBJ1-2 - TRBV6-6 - CASIDNYGYTF TGTGCCAGCATCGATAACTATGGCTACACCTTC